The clone carrying this T cell receptor (beta chain) was observed at least ten times. These data are taken from a study of T cells in Graves' hyperthyroidism and ophthalmopathy. What was amplified from RNA transcripts were TCR beta CDR3 regions. Using the HTBI primer set, a first-round RT-PCR was run on the TCR CDR3. TCRdb processed the multiplex PCR reads anew with MiXCR; each CDR3 protein has one entry. The profile shows about 480,000 distinct CDR3 sequences, around a quarter of them singletons. Together with thyroid ultrasound, orbital computed tomography, serum thyroxine and TRAb, clinical symptoms were used for diagnoses. The authors obtained PBMCs from roughly 10 ml of fresh peripheral blood. Trimming cost V 7 bases and J 8 bases, with 14 bases left between them. The CDR3 runs to 12 residues. The V gene's germline CDR1 is MNHNS and CDR2 SASEGT.

What was sequenced was blood. The source is a woman in her 30s with Graves' ophthalmopathy. V usage is TRBV6-1 and J usage is TRBJ1-2; TRBD1 is a possible D gene (6 bases). The CDR3 spells CASNQQGSGYTF. CDR3 sequence (DNA): TGTGCCAGCAACCAACAGGGATCCGGCTACACCTTC.